This TCR beta chain comes out of a study of T cell responses to AZD1222 COVID-19 vaccine. General study points: Mapped onto spike, vaccine-associated CD4 TCRs spanned it and were dominant at 160-218 and 743-854. Targeting of unmutated variant regions was reportedly seen in nearly half of spike-specific TCRs.

TCRdb keeps only in-frame clones here, not all; method: immunoSEQ multiplex PCR. The sample has about 120,000 clones, approximately 91% seen once. Second-dose groups at about 4 or about 12 weeks were pooled. Regarding this clone: Its antigen remains unidentified.

Per germline, CDR1 MNHEY and CDR2 SVGAGI. This CDR3 is built from 13 residues. Trimming stripped 0 bases from V and 1 base from J, with 3 bases between. The starting material was peripheral blood, obtained 28 days after the second AZD1222 dose. The V call is TRBV6-5, the J call TRBJ1-1; D uncertain. This receptor was taken from an adult who received the AZD1222 COVID-19 vaccine. CDR3 DNA: TGTGCCAGCAGTTACTCCGAGAACACTGAAGCTTTCTTT. Its translation is CASSYSENTEAFF.